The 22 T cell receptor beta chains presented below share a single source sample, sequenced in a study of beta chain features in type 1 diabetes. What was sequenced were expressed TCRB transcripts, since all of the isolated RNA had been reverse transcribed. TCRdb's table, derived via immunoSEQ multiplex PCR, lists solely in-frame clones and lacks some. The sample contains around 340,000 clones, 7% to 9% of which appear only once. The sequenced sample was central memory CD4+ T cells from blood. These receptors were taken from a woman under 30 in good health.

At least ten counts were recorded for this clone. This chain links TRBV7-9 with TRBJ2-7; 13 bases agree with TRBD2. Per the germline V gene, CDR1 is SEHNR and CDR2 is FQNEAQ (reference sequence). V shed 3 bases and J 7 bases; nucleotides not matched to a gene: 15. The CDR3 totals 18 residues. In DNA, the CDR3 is TGTGCCAGCAGCTTCGGCGGGACTAGCGGGAAATTGACGCAAGAGCAGTACTTC. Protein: CASSFGGTSGKLTQEQYF.

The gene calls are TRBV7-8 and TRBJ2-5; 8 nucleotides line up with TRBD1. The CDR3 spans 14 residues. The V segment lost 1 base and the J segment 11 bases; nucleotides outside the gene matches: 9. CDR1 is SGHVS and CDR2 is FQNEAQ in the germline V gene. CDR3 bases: TGTGCCAGCAGCTTAGAAAGGACAGGGTTCCAGCAGTACTTC. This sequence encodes CASSLERTGFQQYF.

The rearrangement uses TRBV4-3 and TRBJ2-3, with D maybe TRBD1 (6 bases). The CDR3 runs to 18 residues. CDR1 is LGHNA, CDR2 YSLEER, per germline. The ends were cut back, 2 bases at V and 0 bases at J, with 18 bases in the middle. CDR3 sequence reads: CASSQNAARGSSTDTQYF. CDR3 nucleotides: TGCGCCAGCAGCCAAAACGCGGCCAGGGGCTCTAGCACAGATACGCAGTATTTT.

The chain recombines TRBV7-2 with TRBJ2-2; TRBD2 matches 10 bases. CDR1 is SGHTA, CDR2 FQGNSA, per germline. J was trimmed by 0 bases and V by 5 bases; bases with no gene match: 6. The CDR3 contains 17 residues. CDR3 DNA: TGTGCCAGCAGCATACGAGCGGGAGGGGCGAACACCGGGGAGCTGTTTTTT. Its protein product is CASSIRAGGANTGELFF.

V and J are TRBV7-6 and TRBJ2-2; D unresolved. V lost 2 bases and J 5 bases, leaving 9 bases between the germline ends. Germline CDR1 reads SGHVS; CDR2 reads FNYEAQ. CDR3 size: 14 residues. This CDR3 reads CASSLIWETGELFF. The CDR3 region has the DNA TGTGCCAGCAGCTTAATTTGGGAAACCGGGGAGCTGTTTTTT.

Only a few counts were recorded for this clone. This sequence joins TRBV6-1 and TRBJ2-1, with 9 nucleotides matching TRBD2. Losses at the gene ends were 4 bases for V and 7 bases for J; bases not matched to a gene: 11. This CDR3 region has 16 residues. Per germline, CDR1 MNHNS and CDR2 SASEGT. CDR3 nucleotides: TGTGCCAGCAGTGTCCTCCGGACTAGCGTGATAAATGAGCAGTTCTTC. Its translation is CASSVLRTSVINEQFF.

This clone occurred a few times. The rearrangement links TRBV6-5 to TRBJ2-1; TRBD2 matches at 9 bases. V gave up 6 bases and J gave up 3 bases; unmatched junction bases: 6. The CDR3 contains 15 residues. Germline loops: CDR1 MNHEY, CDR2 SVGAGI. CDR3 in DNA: TGTGCCAGCAGGGGGGCGACTAGCGGCTACAATGAGCAGTTCTTC. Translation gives CASRGATSGYNEQFF.

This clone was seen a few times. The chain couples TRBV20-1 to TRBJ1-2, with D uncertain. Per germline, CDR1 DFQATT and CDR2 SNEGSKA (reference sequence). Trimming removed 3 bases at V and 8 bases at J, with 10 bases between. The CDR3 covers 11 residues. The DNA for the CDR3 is TGCAGTGCTAGCCATTACAGAGGCTACACCTTC. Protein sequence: CSASHYRGYTF.

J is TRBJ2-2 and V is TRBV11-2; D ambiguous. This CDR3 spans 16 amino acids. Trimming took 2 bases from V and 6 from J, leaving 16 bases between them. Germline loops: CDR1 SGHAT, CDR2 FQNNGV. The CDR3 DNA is TGTGCCAGCAGCTTATATCTGGTGCAGCCCGCCGGGGAGCTGTTTTTT. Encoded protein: CASSLYLVQPAGELFF.

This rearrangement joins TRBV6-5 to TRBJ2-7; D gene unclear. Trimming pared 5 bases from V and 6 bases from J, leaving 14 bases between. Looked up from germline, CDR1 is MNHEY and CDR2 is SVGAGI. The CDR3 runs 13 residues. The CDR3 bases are TGTGCCAGCAGTAACCCGGGTCCGGGCGAGCAGTACTTC. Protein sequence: CASSNPGPGEQYF.

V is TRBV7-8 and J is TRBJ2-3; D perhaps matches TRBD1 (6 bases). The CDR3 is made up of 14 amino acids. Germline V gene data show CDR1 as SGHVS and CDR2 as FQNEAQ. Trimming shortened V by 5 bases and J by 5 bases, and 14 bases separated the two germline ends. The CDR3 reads CASSLTPGEDTQYF. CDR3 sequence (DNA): TGTGCCAGCAGCCTGACCCCAGGGGAAGATACGCAGTATTTT.

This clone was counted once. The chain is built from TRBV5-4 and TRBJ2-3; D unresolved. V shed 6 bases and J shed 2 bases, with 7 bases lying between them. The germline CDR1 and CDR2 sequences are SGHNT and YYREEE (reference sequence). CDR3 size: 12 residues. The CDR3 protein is CASNPSTDTQYF. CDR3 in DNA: TGTGCCAGCAACCCTTCCACAGATACGCAGTATTTT.

The CDR3 coding sequence is TGTGCCAGCAGGCGCGATTCTGGGGCCAACGTCCTGACTTTC. Protein product: CASRRDSGANVLTF. The chain is built from TRBV7-9 and TRBJ2-6; D gene ambiguous. The germline CDR1 and CDR2 sequences are SEHNR and FQNEAQ (reference sequence). V lost 6 bases and J lost 1, with 7 bases in between. This CDR3 is built from 14 residues.

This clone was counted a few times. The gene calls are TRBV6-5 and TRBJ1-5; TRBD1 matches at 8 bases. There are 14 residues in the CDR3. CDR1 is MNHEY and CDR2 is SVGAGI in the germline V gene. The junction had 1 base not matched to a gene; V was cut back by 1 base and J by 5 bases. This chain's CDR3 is CASSYLQGDQPQHF. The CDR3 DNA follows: TGTGCCAGCAGTTACTTACAGGGGGATCAGCCCCAGCATTTT.

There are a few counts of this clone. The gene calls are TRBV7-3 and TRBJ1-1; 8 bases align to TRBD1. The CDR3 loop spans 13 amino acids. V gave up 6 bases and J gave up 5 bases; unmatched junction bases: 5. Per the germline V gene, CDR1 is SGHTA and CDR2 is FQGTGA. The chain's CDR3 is CASRGQVGTEAFF. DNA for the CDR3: TGTGCCAGCAGGGGACAGGTGGGAACTGAAGCTTTCTTT.

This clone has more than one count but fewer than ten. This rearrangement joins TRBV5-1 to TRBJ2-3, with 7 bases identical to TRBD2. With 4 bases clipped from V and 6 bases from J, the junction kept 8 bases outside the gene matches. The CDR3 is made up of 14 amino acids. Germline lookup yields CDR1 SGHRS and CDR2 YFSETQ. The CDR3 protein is CASSLAAGWDTQYF. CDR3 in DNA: TGCGCCAGCAGCCTAGCGGCGGGTTGGGATACGCAGTATTTT.

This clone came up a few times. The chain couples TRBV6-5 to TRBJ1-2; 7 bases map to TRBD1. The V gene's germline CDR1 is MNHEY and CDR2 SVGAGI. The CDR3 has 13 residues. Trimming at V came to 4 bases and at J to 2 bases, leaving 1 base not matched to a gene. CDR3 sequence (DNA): TGTGCCAGCAGTTGGGACAGCAACTATGGCTACACCTTC. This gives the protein CASSWDSNYGYTF.

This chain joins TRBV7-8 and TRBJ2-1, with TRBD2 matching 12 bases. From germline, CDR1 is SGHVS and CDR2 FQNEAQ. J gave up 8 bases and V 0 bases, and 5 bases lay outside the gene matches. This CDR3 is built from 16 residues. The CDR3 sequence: CASSLAGTSGFDEQFF. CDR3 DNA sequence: TGTGCCAGCAGCTTAGCCGGGACTAGCGGGTTCGATGAGCAGTTCTTC.

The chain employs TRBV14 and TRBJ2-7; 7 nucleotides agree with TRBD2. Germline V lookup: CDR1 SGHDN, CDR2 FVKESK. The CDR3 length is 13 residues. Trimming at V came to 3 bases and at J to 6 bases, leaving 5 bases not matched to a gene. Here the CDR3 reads CASSQRETGEQYF. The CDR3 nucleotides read TGTGCCAGCAGCCAGCGGGAGACGGGCGAGCAGTACTTC. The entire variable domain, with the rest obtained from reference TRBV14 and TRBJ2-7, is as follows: EAGVTQFPSHSVIEKGQTVTLRCDPISGHDNLYWYRRVMGKEIKFLLHFVKESKQDESGMPNNRFLAERTGGTYSTLKVQPAELEDSGVYFCASSQRETGEQYFGPGTRLTVT.

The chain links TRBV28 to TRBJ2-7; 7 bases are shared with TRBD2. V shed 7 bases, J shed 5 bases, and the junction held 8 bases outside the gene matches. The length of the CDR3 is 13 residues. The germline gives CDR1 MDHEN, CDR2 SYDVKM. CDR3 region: CASTSGGGDEQYF. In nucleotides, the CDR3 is TGTGCCAGCACCTCGGGGGGTGGAGACGAGCAGTACTTC.

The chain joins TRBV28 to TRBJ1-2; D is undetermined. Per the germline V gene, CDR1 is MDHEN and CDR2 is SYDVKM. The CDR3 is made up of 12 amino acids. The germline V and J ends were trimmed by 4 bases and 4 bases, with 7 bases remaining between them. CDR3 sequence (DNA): TGTGCCAGCAGTTCCAGGTTCTATGGCTACACCTTC. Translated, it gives CASSSRFYGYTF.

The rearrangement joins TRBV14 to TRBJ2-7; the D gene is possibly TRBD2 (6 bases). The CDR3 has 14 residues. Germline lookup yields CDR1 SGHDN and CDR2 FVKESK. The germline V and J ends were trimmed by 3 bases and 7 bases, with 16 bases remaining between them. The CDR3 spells CASSHGDFRGEQYF. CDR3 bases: TGTGCCAGCAGCCACGGGGACTTCCGCGGGGAGCAGTACTTC.